This is a list of T cell receptor beta chains from one sample in a study of molecular identifiers for immune sequencing clone quantification. TCRdb fed the PCR reads into MiXCR, producing one record per CDR3 protein. The sample has around 320,000 distinct CDR3 sequences, over 20% seen once. Specimen: naive CD8+ T cells from blood, with Jurkat cell RNA spiked in. The receptors shown here come from a human donor in good health. Some libraries in this study had Jurkat cell RNA spiked in. The CDR3 runs from the conserved cysteine through the conserved F or W. A D gene is named only where the DNA matches it firmly. Size is stated for part of the rows, as once, few or many counts, or as a class when the clone is expanded.

TRBJ1-2,-,-,TRBV19,CASSVDRNGYTF,TGTGCCAGTAGTGTCGACCGCAATGGCTACACCTTC
TRBJ2-1,few,TRBD2,TRBV7-9,CASSTSISGTSYNEQFF,TGTGCCAGCAGCACGTCCATTAGCGGGACTTCCTACAATGAGCAGTTCTTC
TRBJ2-7,-,-,TRBV4-2,CASSLRPDYGQYF,TGTGCCAGCAGCCTCCGTCCCGACTACGGGCAGTACTTC
TRBJ2-7,many,TRBD1,TRBV5-5,CASSLGQGFKSYEQYF,TGTGCCAGCAGCTTGGGACAGGGATTTAAGTCCTACGAGCAGTACTTC
TRBJ2-7,few,-,TRBV6-6,CASSLDMGAPYEQYF,TGTGCCAGCAGCCTCGACATGGGGGCCCCCTACGAGCAGTACTTC
TRBJ2-3,-,-,TRBV13,CASRGTADTQYF,TGTGCCAGCAGAGGGACCGCAGATACGCAGTATTTT
TRBJ1-1,few,TRBD1,TRBV6-2/TRBV6-3,CASSYQGGMNTEAFF,TGTGCCAGCAGTTACCAGGGGGGAATGAACACTGAAGCTTTCTTT
TRBJ2-3,many,-,TRBV7-2,CASSLDDRFTSTDTQYF,TGTGCCAGCAGCTTGGACGACCGATTCACTAGCACAGATACGCAGTATTTT
TRBJ2-7,many,-,TRBV12-3/TRBV12-4,CASSLTGREQYF,TGTGCCAGCAGTCTGACAGGGAGGGAGCAGTACTTC
TRBJ2-7,many,-,TRBV7-9,CASSFNPRDTNSYEQYF,TGTGCCAGCAGCTTCAATCCCCGGGACACCAACTCCTACGAGCAGTACTTC
TRBJ1-2,-,-,TRBV27,CASSRTGGYGYTF,TGTGCCAGCAGTCGCACAGGAGGATATGGCTACACCTTC
TRBJ1-2,few,-,TRBV6-2/TRBV6-3,CASSYHTYDYGYTF,TGTGCCAGCAGTTACCATACATACGACTATGGCTACACCTTC
TRBJ2-7,many,-,TRBV5-6,CASSPRGALYEQYF,TGTGCCAGCAGCCCACGGGGGGCCCTCTACGAGCAGTACTTC
TRBJ2-6,few,-,TRBV5-1,CASSLKGAGGTYSGANVLTF,TGCGCCAGCAGCTTGAAGGGGGCTGGGGGGACTTACTCTGGGGCCAACGTCCTGACTTTC
TRBJ2-6,many,TRBD1,TRBV7-9,CASSRPGQGIRANVLTF,TGTGCCAGCAGTCGGCCGGGACAGGGGATAAGGGCCAACGTCCTGACTTTC
TRBJ1-2,few,TRBD1,TRBV28,CASTGTGENYGYTF,TGTGCCAGTACCGGGACAGGGGAAAACTATGGCTACACCTTC
TRBJ1-1,many,-,TRBV7-6,CASSLAHQGTEAFF,TGTGCCAGCAGCTTAGCGCATCAGGGAACTGAAGCTTTCTTT
TRBJ2-4,-,-,TRBV4-1,CASSQDITGIKNIQYF,TGCGCCAGCAGCCAAGATATTACAGGGATCAAAAACATTCAGTACTTC
TRBJ2-7,many,TRBD1,TRBV27,CASSPQGAREQYF,TGTGCCAGCAGTCCACAGGGGGCCAGGGAGCAGTACTTC
TRBJ2-7,-,-,TRBV23-1,CASSPKGYERYF,TGCGCCAGCAGTCCTAAAGGGTACGAGCGGTACTTC
TRBJ1-1,few,-,TRBV9,CASSGKEGVTGLNTEAFF,TGTGCCAGCAGCGGGAAAGAGGGGGTGACAGGTTTGAACACTGAAGCTTTCTTT
TRBJ2-5,many,-,TRBV7-6,CASSMAKHQETQYF,TGTGCCAGCAGCATGGCAAAACACCAAGAGACCCAGTACTTC
TRBJ2-7,-,-,TRBV19,CASSIFEGAYEQYF,TGTGCCAGTAGTATTTTTGAGGGGGCCTACGAGCAGTACTTC
TRBJ2-7,many,-,TRBV5-5,CASSLRLAYEQYF,TGTGCCAGCAGCTTGAGGCTAGCGTACGAGCAGTACTTC
TRBJ2-1,few,-,TRBV7-9,CASTLRGPGSLSENEQFF,TGTGCCAGCACCCTCAGAGGGCCCGGTTCTCTCTCGGAGAATGAGCAGTTCTTC
TRBJ1-3,-,TRBD1,TRBV5-1,CASSPGTGTGNTIYF,TGCGCCAGCAGCCCCGGGACAGGGACTGGAAACACCATATATTTT
TRBJ2-7,many,-,TRBV11-3,CASSPDGSEQYF,TGTGCCAGCAGTCCGGACGGAAGCGAGCAGTACTTC
TRBJ2-5,few,-,TRBV6-2/TRBV6-3,CASRAGGVETQYF,TGTGCCAGCAGAGCAGGGGGGGTAGAGACCCAGTACTTC
TRBJ1-1,few,-,TRBV6-5,CASSYTQGTEAFF,TGTGCCAGCAGTTACACCCAGGGGACTGAAGCTTTCTTT
TRBJ2-1,few,TRBD2,TRBV3-1,CASSPFSGGAYNEQFF,TGTGCCAGCAGTCCGTTTAGCGGGGGGGCCTACAATGAGCAGTTCTTC
TRBJ2-4,few,-,TRBV30,CAWMSDPAKNIQYF,TGTGCCTGGATGTCAGATCCGGCCAAAAACATTCAGTACTTC
TRBJ2-5,many,TRBD2,TRBV7-9,CASSQGLAGGLQETQYF,TGTGCCAGCAGCCAAGGACTAGCGGGGGGCCTACAAGAGACCCAGTACTTC
TRBJ1-5,many,TRBD1,TRBV4-1,CASSQVPQGGVGQPQHF,TGCGCCAGCAGCCAAGTTCCCCAGGGGGGGGTAGGGCAGCCCCAGCATTTT
TRBJ2-2,-,-,TRBV6-5,CASSYSGSLPGTGELFF,TGTGCCAGCAGTTACTCGGGTTCCCTACCGGGGACCGGGGAGCTGTTTTTT
TRBJ2-7,few,TRBD1,TRBV29-1,CSVGTGYEQYF,TGCAGCGTGGGGACAGGGTACGAGCAGTACTTC
TRBJ1-2,many,TRBD1,TRBV7-9,CASSLAGGVYGYTF,TGTGCCAGCAGCTTAGCAGGGGGCGTCTATGGCTACACCTTC
TRBJ1-2,few,-,TRBV29-1,CSVDKGYGYTF,TGCAGCGTTGACAAGGGCTATGGCTACACCTTC